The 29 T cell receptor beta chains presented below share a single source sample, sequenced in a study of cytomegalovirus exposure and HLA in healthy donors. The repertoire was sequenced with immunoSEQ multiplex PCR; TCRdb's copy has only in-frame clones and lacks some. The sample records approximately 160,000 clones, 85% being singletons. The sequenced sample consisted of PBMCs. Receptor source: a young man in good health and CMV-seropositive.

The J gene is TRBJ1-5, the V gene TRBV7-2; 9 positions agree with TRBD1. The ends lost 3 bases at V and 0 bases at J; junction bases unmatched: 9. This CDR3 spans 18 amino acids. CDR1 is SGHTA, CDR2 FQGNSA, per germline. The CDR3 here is CASSFSGQGPSSNQPQHF. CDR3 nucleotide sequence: TGTGCCAGCAGCTTTTCGGGACAGGGTCCTTCTAGCAATCAGCCCCAGCATTTT.

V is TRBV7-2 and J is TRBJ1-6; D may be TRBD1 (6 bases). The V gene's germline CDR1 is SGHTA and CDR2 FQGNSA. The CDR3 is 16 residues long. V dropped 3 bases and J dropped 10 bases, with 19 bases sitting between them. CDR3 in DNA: TGTGCCAGCAGCTTGTATCGACAGGCGGTTGGGTCACCCCTCCACTTT. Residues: CASSLYRQAVGSPLHF.

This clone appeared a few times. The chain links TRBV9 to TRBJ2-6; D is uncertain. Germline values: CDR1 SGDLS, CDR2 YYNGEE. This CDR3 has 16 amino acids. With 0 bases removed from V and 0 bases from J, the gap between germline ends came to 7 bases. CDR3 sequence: CASSVGLTSGANVLTF. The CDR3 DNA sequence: TGTGCCAGCAGCGTAGGACTGACCTCTGGGGCCAACGTCCTGACTTTC.

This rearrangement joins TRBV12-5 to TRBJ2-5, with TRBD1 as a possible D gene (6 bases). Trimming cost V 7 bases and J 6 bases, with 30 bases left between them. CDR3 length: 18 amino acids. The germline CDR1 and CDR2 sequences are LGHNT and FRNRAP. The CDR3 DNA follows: TGTGCTAGTGTTCCGACCCGAACAGGGAATAACTATCATAAGACCCAGTACTTC. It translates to CASVPTRTGNNYHKTQYF.

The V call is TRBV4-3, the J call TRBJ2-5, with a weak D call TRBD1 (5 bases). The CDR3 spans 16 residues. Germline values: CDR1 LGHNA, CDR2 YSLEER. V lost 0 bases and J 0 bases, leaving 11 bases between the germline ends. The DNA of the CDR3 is TGCGCCAGCAGCCAAGATTTGTCAGGGAACCAAGAGACCCAGTACTTC. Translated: CASSQDLSGNQETQYF.

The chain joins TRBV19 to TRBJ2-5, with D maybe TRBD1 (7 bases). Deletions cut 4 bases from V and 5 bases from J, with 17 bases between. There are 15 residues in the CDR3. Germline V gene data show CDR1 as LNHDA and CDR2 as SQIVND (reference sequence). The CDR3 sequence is CASSSGRGARETQYF. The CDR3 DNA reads TGTGCCAGTAGTAGTGGCAGGGGGGCCCGGGAGACCCAGTACTTC.

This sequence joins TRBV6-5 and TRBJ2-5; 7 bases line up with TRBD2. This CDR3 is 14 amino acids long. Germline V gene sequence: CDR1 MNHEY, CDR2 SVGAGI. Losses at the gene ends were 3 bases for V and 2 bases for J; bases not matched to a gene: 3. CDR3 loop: CASSYGGGQETQYF. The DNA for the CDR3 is TGTGCCAGCAGTTATGGGGGGGGACAAGAGACCCAGTACTTC.

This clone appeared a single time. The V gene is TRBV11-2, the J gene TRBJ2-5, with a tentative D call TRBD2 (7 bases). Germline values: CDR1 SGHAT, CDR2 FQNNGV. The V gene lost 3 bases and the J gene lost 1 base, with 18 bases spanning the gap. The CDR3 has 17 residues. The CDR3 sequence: CASSFELRRGGQETQYF. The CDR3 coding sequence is TGTGCCAGCAGCTTTGAATTACGGAGGGGGGGCCAAGAGACCCAGTACTTC. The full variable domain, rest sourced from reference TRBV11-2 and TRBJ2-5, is EAGVAQSPRYKIIEKRQSVAFWCNPISGHATLYWYQQILGQGPKLLIQFQNNGVVDDSQLPKDRFSAERLKGVDSTLKIQPAKLEDSAVYLCASSFELRRGGQETQYFGPGTRLLVL.

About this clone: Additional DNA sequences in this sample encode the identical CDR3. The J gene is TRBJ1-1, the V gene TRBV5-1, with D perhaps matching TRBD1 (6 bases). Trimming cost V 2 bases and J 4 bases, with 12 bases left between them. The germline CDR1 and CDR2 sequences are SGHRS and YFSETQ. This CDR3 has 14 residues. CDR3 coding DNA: TGCGCCAGCAGCTTACAGGGCCTGGGCACTGAAGCTTTCTTT. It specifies CASSLQGLGTEAFF.

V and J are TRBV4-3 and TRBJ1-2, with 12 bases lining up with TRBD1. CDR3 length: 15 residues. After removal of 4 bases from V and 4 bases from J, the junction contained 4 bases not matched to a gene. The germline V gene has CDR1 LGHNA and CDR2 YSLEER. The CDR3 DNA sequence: TGCGCCAGCAGCCTGGGGACAGGGGGCAGCTATGGCTACACCTTC. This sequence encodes CASSLGTGGSYGYTF.

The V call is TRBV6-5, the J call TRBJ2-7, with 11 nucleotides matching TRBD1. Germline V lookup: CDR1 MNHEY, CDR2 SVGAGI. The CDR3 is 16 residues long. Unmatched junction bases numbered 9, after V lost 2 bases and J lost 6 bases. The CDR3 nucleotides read TGTGCCAGCAGTTACCCCGCGGACAGGGGGCTCGCCGAGCAGTACTTC. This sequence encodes CASSYPADRGLAEQYF.

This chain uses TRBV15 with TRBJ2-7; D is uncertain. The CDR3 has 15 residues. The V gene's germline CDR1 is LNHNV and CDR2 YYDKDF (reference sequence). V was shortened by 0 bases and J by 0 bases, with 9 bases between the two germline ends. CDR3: CATSREWASSYEQYF. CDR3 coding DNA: TGTGCCACCAGCAGAGAGTGGGCCAGCTCCTACGAGCAGTACTTC.

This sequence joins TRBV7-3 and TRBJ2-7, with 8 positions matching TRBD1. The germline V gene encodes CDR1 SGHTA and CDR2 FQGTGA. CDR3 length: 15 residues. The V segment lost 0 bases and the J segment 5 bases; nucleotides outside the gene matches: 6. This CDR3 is CASSLTTGEFDEQYF. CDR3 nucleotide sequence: TGTGCCAGCAGCTTAACGACAGGGGAATTCGACGAGCAGTACTTC.

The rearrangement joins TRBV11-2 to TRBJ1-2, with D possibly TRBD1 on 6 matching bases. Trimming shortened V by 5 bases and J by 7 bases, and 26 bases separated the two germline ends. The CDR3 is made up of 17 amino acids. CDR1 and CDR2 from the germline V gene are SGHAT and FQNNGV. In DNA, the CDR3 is TGTGCCAGCAGCCAGCTTGGGGGCGTCGGACTAGAGGGTGGCTACACCTTC. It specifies CASSQLGGVGLEGGYTF.

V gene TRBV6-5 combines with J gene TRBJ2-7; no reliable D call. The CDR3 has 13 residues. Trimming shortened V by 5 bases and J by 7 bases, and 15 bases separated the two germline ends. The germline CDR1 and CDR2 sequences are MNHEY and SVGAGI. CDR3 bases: TGTGCCAGCAGTCCGCACAGCATCCTGGAGCAGTACTTC. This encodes CASSPHSILEQYF.

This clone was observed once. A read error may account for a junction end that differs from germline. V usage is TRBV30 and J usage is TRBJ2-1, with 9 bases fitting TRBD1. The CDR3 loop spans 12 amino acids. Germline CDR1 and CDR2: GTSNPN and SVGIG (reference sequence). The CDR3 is CAWSGTGVYLLF. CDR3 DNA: TGTGCCTGGAGTGGGACAGGGGTCTATCTACTCTTC.

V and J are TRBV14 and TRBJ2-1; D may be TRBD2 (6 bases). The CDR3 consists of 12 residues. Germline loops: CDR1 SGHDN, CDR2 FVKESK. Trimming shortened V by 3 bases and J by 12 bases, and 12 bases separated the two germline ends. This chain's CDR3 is CASSHRGERQFF. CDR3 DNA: TGTGCCAGCAGCCACCGCGGGGAACGGCAGTTCTTC.

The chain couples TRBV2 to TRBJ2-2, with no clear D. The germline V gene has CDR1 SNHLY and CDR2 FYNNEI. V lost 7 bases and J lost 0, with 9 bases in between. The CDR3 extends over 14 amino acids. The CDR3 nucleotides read TGTGCCAGCATGTCACTCACGAACACCGGGGAGCTGTTTTTT. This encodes CASMSLTNTGELFF.

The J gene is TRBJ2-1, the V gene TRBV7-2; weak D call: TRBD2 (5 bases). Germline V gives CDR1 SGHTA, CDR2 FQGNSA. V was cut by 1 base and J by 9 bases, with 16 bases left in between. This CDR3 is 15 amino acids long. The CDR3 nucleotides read TGTGCCAGCAGCTTAGTAAATTGGGCACTAGGTGAGCAGTTCTTC. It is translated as CASSLVNWALGEQFF.

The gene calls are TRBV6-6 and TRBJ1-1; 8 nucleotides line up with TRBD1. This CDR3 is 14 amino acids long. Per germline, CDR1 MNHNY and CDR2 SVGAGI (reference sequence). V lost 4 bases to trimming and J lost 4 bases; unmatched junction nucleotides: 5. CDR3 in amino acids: CASSFSTGGTEAFF. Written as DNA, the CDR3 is TGTGCCAGCAGTTTTTCCACAGGGGGCACTGAAGCTTTCTTT.

CDR3: CASSGKRGGQDNEQFF. CDR3 DNA sequence: TGTGCCAGCAGTGGCAAGCGGGGGGGCCAGGACAATGAGCAGTTCTTC. The chain couples TRBV6-1 to TRBJ2-1, with 10 bases fitting TRBD2. Germline V gene data show CDR1 as MNHNS and CDR2 as SASEGT. The length of the CDR3 is 16 residues. V was clipped by 4 bases and J by 5 bases; unmatched bases: 8.

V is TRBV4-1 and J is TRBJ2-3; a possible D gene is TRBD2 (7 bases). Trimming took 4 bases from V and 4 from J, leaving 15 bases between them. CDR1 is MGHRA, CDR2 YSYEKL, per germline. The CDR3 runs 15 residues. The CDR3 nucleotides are TGCGCCAGCAGCCCTCTCGGGCGGGGGCCAGATACGCAGTATTTT. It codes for CASSPLGRGPDTQYF.

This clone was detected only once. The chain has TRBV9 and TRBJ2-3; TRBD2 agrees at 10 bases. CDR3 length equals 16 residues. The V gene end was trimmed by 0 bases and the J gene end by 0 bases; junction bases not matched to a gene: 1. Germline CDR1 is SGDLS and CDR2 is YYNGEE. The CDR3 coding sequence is TGTGCCAGCAGCGTAGCACTAGCGGGGAGCACAGATACGCAGTATTTT. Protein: CASSVALAGSTDTQYF.

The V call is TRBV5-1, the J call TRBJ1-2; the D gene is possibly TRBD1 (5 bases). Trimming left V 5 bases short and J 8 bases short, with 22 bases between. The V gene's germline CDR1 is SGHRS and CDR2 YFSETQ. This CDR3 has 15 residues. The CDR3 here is CASRSGVMYRDGYTF. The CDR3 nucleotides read TGCGCCAGCAGGTCGGGGGTCATGTATAGGGACGGCTACACCTTC.

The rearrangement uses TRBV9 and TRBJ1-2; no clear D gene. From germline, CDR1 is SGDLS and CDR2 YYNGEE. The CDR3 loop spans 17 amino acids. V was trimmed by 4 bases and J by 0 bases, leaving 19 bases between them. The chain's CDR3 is CASSPDPQRLANYGYTF. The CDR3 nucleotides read TGTGCCAGCAGCCCCGATCCCCAGCGCTTGGCTAACTATGGCTACACCTTC.

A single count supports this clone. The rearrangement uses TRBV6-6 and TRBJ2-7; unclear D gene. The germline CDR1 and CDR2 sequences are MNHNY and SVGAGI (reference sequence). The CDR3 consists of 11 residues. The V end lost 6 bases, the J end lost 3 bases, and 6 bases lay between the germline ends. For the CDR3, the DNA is TGTGCCAGCAGACAGTTCTACGAGCAGTACTTC. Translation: CASRQFYEQYF.

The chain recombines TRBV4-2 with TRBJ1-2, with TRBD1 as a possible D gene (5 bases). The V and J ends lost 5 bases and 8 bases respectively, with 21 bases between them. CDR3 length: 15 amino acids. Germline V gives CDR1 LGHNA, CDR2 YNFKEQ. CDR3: CASSASGRVSLGYTF. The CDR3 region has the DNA TGTGCCAGCAGCGCGTCGGGCAGGGTGTCGTTGGGCTACACCTTC.

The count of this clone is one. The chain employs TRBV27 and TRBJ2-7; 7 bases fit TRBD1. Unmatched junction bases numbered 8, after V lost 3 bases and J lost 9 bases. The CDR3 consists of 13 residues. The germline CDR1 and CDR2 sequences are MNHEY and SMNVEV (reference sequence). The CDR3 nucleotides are TGTGCCAGCAGTTTGTCTCAAAGGACAGGGCAGTACTTC. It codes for CASSLSQRTGQYF.

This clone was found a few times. The CDR3: CASSLTPSQTAYEQYF. The DNA for the CDR3 is TGCGCCAGCAGCCTAACCCCTTCACAGACAGCCTACGAGCAGTACTTC. J is TRBJ2-7 and V is TRBV5-1; perhaps TRBD1 as D (5 bases). CDR3 size: 16 residues. Germline V gene sequence: CDR1 SGHRS, CDR2 YFSETQ. Trimming pared 4 bases from V and 2 bases from J, leaving 19 bases between. Looking up the rest from reference TRBV5-1 and TRBJ2-7 gives the full variable domain: KAGVTQTPRYLIKTRGQQVTLSCSPISGHRSVSWYQQTPGQGLQFLFEYFSETQRNKGNFPGRFSGRQFSNSRSEMNVSTLELGDSALYLCASSLTPSQTAYEQYFGPGTRLTVT.